What follows are 19 T cell receptor beta chains derived from one specimen sequenced in a study of breast tumors, draining lymph nodes, adjacent tissues. TCRdb ran MiXCR on the multiplex PCR reads and lists one entry per CDR3 protein. The sample yields 20,000 to 25,000 distinct CDR3 sequences, approximately 70% seen once. The sequenced material came from tumor-adjacent breast tissue. Receptors were obtained from a female donor with breast cancer. Some clones in this sample may be carry-over from other donors' samples.

The chain links TRBV10-3 to TRBJ2-1, with D uncertain. The germline V and J ends were trimmed by 9 bases and 0 bases, with 9 bases remaining between them. Germline V CDR1 and CDR2: ENHRY, SYGVKD. The length of the CDR3 is 13 residues. The chain's CDR3 is CAIPGASYNEQFF. CDR3 nucleotide sequence: TGTGCCATACCCGGAGCCTCCTACAATGAGCAGTTCTTC.

The chain is built from TRBV20-1 and TRBJ2-1; 10 bases fit TRBD2. The germline V gene has CDR1 DFQATT and CDR2 SNEGSKA (reference sequence). Trimming took 0 bases from V and 6 from J; bases not matched to a gene: 8. This CDR3 comprises 16 residues. The CDR3 sequence is CSARDRSGRALNEQFF. The DNA of the CDR3 is TGCAGTGCTAGAGATCGGAGCGGGAGGGCCCTCAATGAGCAGTTCTTC.

This clonotype was picked up many times. The chain uses TRBV3-1 and TRBJ1-4; tentative D call: TRBD1 (6 bases). The V end lost 7 bases, the J end lost 0 bases, and 12 bases lay between the germline ends. The CDR3 covers 15 residues. The germline V gene has CDR1 LGHDT and CDR2 YNNKEL (reference sequence). CDR3 nucleotides: TGTGCCAGCAACCCGGAGGGGGCAACTAATGAAAAACTGTTTTTT. This translates into CASNPEGATNEKLFF.

This clonotype is a singleton in its sample. Here the CDR3 reads CASKRQGAQGNNSPLHF. The DNA for the CDR3 is TGTGCCAGTAAGCGGCAGGGGGCGCAGGGGAATAATTCACCCCTCCACTTT. The chain links TRBV19 to TRBJ1-6, with 8 bases identical to TRBD1. V shed 7 bases, J shed 5 bases, and the junction held 13 bases outside the gene matches. CDR1 is LNHDA, CDR2 SQIVND, per germline (reference sequence). The length of the CDR3 is 17 residues.

The chain links TRBV20-1 to TRBJ2-7, with 13 bases aligning to TRBD2. With V trimmed by 4 bases and J by 1 base, 10 bases remained unmatched. CDR3 length: 17 amino acids. Germline loops: CDR1 DFQATT, CDR2 SNEGSKA (reference sequence). The CDR3 DNA is TGCAGTGCTACCTCCGGGACTAGCGGGACTAATTCCTACGAGCAGTACTTC. As protein: CSATSGTSGTNSYEQYF.

In this sample, this clonotype turned up many times. V and J are TRBV2 and TRBJ2-1; 10 bases fit TRBD2. The trim removed 4 bases at V and 7 bases at J, leaving 10 bases unmatched. This CDR3 is 16 amino acids long. Germline assignment: CDR1 SNHLY and CDR2 FYNNEI. The CDR3 region has the DNA TGTGCCAGCAGTGCCCGGACTAGCGGATTCTGGAATGAGCAGTTCTTC. This sequence encodes CASSARTSGFWNEQFF.

This clonotype was seen ten or more times. This chain links TRBV19 with TRBJ2-1; possible D gene TRBD2, 6 bases. The CDR3 is 14 amino acids. V was clipped by 4 bases and J by 4 bases, with 11 bases between them. The germline gives CDR1 LNHDA, CDR2 SQIVND (reference sequence). The CDR3 coding sequence is TGTGCCAGTAGTACTAGCGCCTTATACAATGAGCAGTTCTTC. Amino acids: CASSTSALYNEQFF.

The gene calls are TRBV20-1 and TRBJ2-1; D tentatively reads TRBD1 or TRBD2 (6 bases each). The CDR3 covers 13 residues. V was trimmed by 4 bases and J by 7 bases, leaving 14 bases between them. The germline CDR1 and CDR2 sequences are DFQATT and SNEGSKA (reference sequence). The CDR3 bases are TGCAGTGCTATAGGGGGGAGAGGAAATGAGCAGTTCTTC. Protein product: CSAIGGRGNEQFF.

This clonotype was recorded only once. The chain recombines TRBV7-8 with TRBJ1-3, with TRBD1 identical over 7 bases. The CDR3 sequence is 20 residues long. Germline V gene data show CDR1 as SGHVS and CDR2 as FQNEAQ. With 4 bases clipped from V and 1 base from J, the junction kept 19 bases outside the gene matches. CDR3 DNA sequence: TGTGCCAGCAGCTACTTTAGGGTACAGGGGTTAGTCCGTTCTGGAAACACCATATATTTT. Translated: CASSYFRVQGLVRSGNTIYF.

The chain is built from TRBV5-1 and TRBJ2-2; maybe TRBD2 (5 bases). The V end was cut by 6 bases, the J end by 6 bases, with 12 bases between. CDR1 is SGHRS and CDR2 is YFSETQ in the germline V gene. The CDR3 runs to 13 residues. CDR3 loop: CASTNTGSGELFF. As DNA, the CDR3 is TGCGCCAGCACCAATACGGGGTCCGGGGAGCTGTTTTTT.

This chain connects TRBV24-1 to TRBJ2-3, with TRBD2 identical over 8 bases. The ends lost 9 bases at V and 2 bases at J; junction bases unmatched: 9. This CDR3 region has 15 residues. Per germline, CDR1 KGHDR and CDR2 SFDVKD. The CDR3 protein is CATGTAGGTTDTQYF. CDR3 nucleotides: TGTGCCACCGGGACGGCGGGGGGCACCACAGATACGCAGTATTTT.

This chain's CDR3 is CASSDYRGMNEQYF. The DNA of the CDR3 is TGTGCCAGTAGTGACTACAGGGGGATGAACGAGCAGTACTTC. The rearrangement uses TRBV19 and TRBJ2-7; 8 bases map to TRBD1. J gave up 5 bases and V 5 bases, and 8 bases lay outside the gene matches. This CDR3 spans 14 amino acids. Germline lookup yields CDR1 LNHDA and CDR2 SQIVND (reference sequence).

J is TRBJ2-5 and V is TRBV3-1; D not resolved. V was trimmed by 1 base and J by 2 bases, leaving 14 bases between them. CDR3 length: 16 residues. CDR1 and CDR2 from the germline V gene are LGHDT and YNNKEL (reference sequence). The CDR3 loop is CASSQVGTSLQETQYF. Here the CDR3 DNA reads TGTGCCAGCAGCCAAGTAGGTACTTCCTTGCAAGAGACCCAGTACTTC.

The rearrangement links TRBV29-1 to TRBJ2-7; D ambiguous. The V end lost 4 bases, the J end lost 7 bases, and 14 bases lay between the germline ends. Germline CDR1 and CDR2: SQVTM and ANQGSEA. The length of the CDR3 is 12 residues. The CDR3 sequence is CSVVNQVREQYF. DNA for the CDR3: TGCAGCGTTGTAAACCAAGTCCGGGAGCAGTACTTC.

The chain combines TRBV29-1 with TRBJ2-2, with 11 positions matching TRBD2. Unmatched junction bases numbered 8, after V lost 6 bases and J lost 2 bases. The length of the CDR3 is 16 residues. Germline CDR1 reads SQVTM; CDR2 reads ANQGSEA. In DNA, the CDR3 is TGCAGCGTCGCCGGGACTAGCGGTCGTAACACCGGGGAGCTGTTTTTT. This encodes CSVAGTSGRNTGELFF.

The CDR3 sequence is CSAPGQDPQYEQYF. CDR3 bases: TGCAGTGCTCCTGGACAGGACCCTCAGTACGAGCAGTACTTC. The J gene is TRBJ2-7, the V gene TRBV20-1; 7 bases are shared with TRBD1. This CDR3 region has 14 residues. With 5 bases clipped from V and 4 bases from J, the junction kept 11 bases outside the gene matches. Germline loops: CDR1 DFQATT, CDR2 SNEGSKA (reference sequence).

The CDR3 here is CASSPDRDSPLHF. In DNA form, the CDR3 reads TGTGCCAGCAGCCCCGACAGGGACTCACCCCTCCACTTT. The chain employs TRBV5-6 and TRBJ1-6; 7 bases agree with TRBD1. The trim removed 4 bases at V and 10 bases at J, leaving 5 bases unmatched. In germline, CDR1 is SGHDT, CDR2 YYEEEE. The length of the CDR3 is 13 residues.

The chain links TRBV18 to TRBJ2-7, with D perhaps TRBD1 (6 bases). The CDR3 spans 14 residues. CDR1 and CDR2 (germline): KGHSH, LQKENI. V shed 4 bases and J shed 2 bases, with 12 bases lying between them. In DNA, the CDR3 is TGTGCCAGCTCACACCGGGACACTCCCTACGAGCAGTACTTC. Protein sequence: CASSHRDTPYEQYF.

The gene calls are TRBV6-2 or TRBV6-3 and TRBJ1-3; D may be TRBD1 (6 bases). V was clipped by 4 bases and J by 0 bases, with 19 bases between them. Germline lookup yields CDR1 MNHEY and CDR2 SVGEGT. The CDR3 extends over 18 amino acids. The DNA for the CDR3 is TGTGCCAGCAGTTCCGCCCAGGGGAGCCCCCGCTCTGGAAACACCATATATTTT. Its translation: CASSSAQGSPRSGNTIYF.